Shown below are 7 T cell receptor beta chains from a single sample sequenced in a study of cytomegalovirus exposure and HLA in healthy donors. A multiplex PCR was run with 60 Vbeta primers and 13 Jbeta primers. Repertoires were generated with immunoSEQ multiplex PCR, while TCRdb's copy carries only in-frame clones and drops some. The table has 98,000 or so clones, roughly 82% seen once. Material: PBMCs. Receptors were obtained from a human donor in good health.

The chain couples TRBV19 to TRBJ2-3; 8 bases align to TRBD1. With V trimmed by 8 bases and J by 7 bases, 11 bases remained unmatched. This CDR3 comprises 14 residues. CDR1 and CDR2 from the germline V gene are LNHDA and SQIVND (reference sequence). The CDR3: CASLDRGDLNTQYF. Written as DNA, the CDR3 is TGTGCCAGTCTAGACAGGGGCGATTTAAATACGCAGTATTTT.

CDR3 nucleotide sequence: TGTGCCAGCTCACCGATTTTCGGGACTAGCGGGAGGCCCCCTAGCACAGATACGCAGTATTTT. Its translation: CASSPIFGTSGRPPSTDTQYF. The chain employs TRBV18 and TRBJ2-3; 15 nucleotides agree with TRBD2. Germline V CDR1 and CDR2: KGHSH, LQKENI. The ends lost 3 bases at V and 0 bases at J; junction bases unmatched: 13. There are 21 residues in the CDR3.

This clone was counted once. The CDR3 loop is CASTTRGSYNSPLHF. For the CDR3, the DNA is TGTGCCAGCACCACCCGGGGCTCCTATAATTCACCCCTCCACTTT. The chain employs TRBV2 and TRBJ1-6; unclear D gene. The ends were cut back, 7 bases at V and 0 bases at J, with 10 bases in the middle. In germline, CDR1 is SNHLY, CDR2 FYNNEI. This CDR3 contains 15 residues.

The chain recombines TRBV5-1 with TRBJ1-2; 8 nucleotides align to TRBD1. The CDR3 spans 15 residues. Per germline, CDR1 SGHRS and CDR2 YFSETQ. V lost 0 bases and J lost 2; bases outside the gene matches: 3. The DNA for the CDR3 is TGCGCCAGCAGCTTGGGACAGGGGCCCAACTATGGCTACACCTTC. Protein product: CASSLGQGPNYGYTF.

V usage is TRBV7-8 and J usage is TRBJ1-4; maybe TRBD1 (5 bases). There are 13 residues in the CDR3. V was trimmed by 6 bases and J by 5 bases, leaving 10 bases between them. Germline CDR1 reads SGHVS; CDR2 reads FQNEAQ. CDR3 coding DNA: TGTGCCAGCAGGCCCGGGGGAAATGAAAAACTGTTTTTT. Translating it yields CASRPGGNEKLFF.

This chain uses TRBV5-6 with TRBJ2-5, with D uncertain. The germline gives CDR1 SGHDT, CDR2 YYEEEE. V was clipped by 1 base and J by 3 bases, with 10 bases between them. This CDR3 region has 14 residues. CDR3 DNA: TGTGCCAGCAGCTTGCGTCCTACCGAAGAGACCCAGTACTTC. It encodes CASSLRPTEETQYF. Full variable domain (outside the CDR3, taken from reference TRBV5-6 and TRBJ2-5): DAGVTQSPTHLIKTRGQQVTLRCSPKSGHDTVSWYQQALGQGPQFIFQYYEEEERQRGNFPDRFSGHQFPNYSSELNVNALLLGDSALYLCASSLRPTEETQYFGPGTRLLVL.

This clone was detected only once. The chain is built from TRBV7-6 and TRBJ2-1, with TRBD2 matching over 11 bases. This CDR3 is built from 13 residues. After removal of 11 bases from V and 8 bases from J, the junction contained 8 bases not matched to a gene. CDR1 and CDR2 (germline): SGHVS, FNYEAQ. The CDR3 coding sequence is TGTGCCGGTTTAGCGGGAGGGCCCGATGAGCAGTTCTTC. Translation gives CAGLAGGPDEQFF.